The next 9 T cell receptor beta chains were all read from a single sample in a study of identical twins. TCRdb re-derived calls from the 5' RACE reads in MiXCR, one entry per CDR3 protein. The repertoire has hundreds of thousands of distinct CDR3 sequences, over 20% of them found once; the top ten carry approximately 4.5%. The sample was also linked to a second study, of T cells expressing NK-cell markers.

The source material was PBMCs. These receptors originate from a woman aged 18-29 years in good health.

This clonotype was picked up a small number of times. This chain joins TRBV20-1 and TRBJ2-5, with 7 bases that match TRBD1. The CDR3 sequence is 13 residues long. Germline loops: CDR1 DFQATT, CDR2 SNEGSKA (reference sequence). V shed 6 bases and J 6 bases; nucleotides not matched to a gene: 10. The CDR3 DNA follows: TGCAGTGCCTCGGACAGGATATTGAAGACCCAGTACTTC. Translation gives CSASDRILKTQYF.

The rearrangement links TRBV4-3 to TRBJ2-1; the match to TRBD2 covers 9 bases. The CDR3 sequence is 17 residues long. Trimming at V came to 0 bases and at J to 5 bases, leaving 8 bases not matched to a gene. Germline CDR1 reads LGHNA; CDR2 reads YSLEER. Written as DNA, the CDR3 is TGCGCCAGCAGCCAAGATGATCGACTAGCGGAGAACAATGAGCAGTTCTTC. This sequence encodes CASSQDDRLAENNEQFF.

The chain employs TRBV7-2 and TRBJ1-1, with D tentatively TRBD1 (5 bases). This CDR3 comprises 17 residues. V shed 5 bases and J shed 6 bases, with 25 bases lying between them. CDR1 and CDR2 (germline): SGHTA, FQGNSA. In nucleotides, the CDR3 is TGTGCCAGCAGCACCCGAGGCTGGGGGGATATAGGCTCTGAAGCTTTCTTT. Amino acid sequence: CASSTRGWGDIGSEAFF.

This clonotype was detected a few times. This chain links TRBV29-1 with TRBJ2-1, with TRBD2 identical over 10 bases. The germline gives CDR1 SQVTM, CDR2 ANQGSEA. Trimming took 4 bases from V and 4 from J; bases not matched to a gene: 10. This CDR3 contains 16 residues. CDR3 residues: CSVGPSGGVSYNEQFF. The DNA of the CDR3 is TGCAGCGTTGGTCCTAGCGGGGGAGTATCATACAATGAGCAGTTCTTC.

This clonotype was observed a few times. The gene calls are TRBV5-5 and TRBJ2-7; possibly TRBD2 for D (6 bases). CDR3 size: 12 residues. V lost 3 bases and J 6 bases, leaving 10 bases between the germline ends. CDR1 SGHKS and CDR2 YYEKEE come from the germline V gene (reference sequence). CDR3 nucleotide sequence: TGTGCCAGCAGCTGGAACGGGGGCGAGCAGTACTTC. Its translation: CASSWNGGEQYF.

Many counts were recorded for this clonotype. The rearrangement links TRBV5-1 to TRBJ1-1, with D maybe TRBD1 (5 bases). CDR3 size: 13 residues. The germline CDR1 and CDR2 sequences are SGHRS and YFSETQ. V was pared by 3 bases and J by 8 bases, with 14 bases between. CDR3 bases: TGCGCCAGCAGCTGGGGGTCGTGGACGGAAGCTTTCTTT. Its protein is CASSWGSWTEAFF. The full variable domain, rest sourced from reference TRBV5-1 and TRBJ1-1, is KAGVTQTPRYLIKTRGQQVTLSCSPISGHRSVSWYQQTPGQGLQFLFEYFSETQRNKGNFPGRFSGRQFSNSRSEMNVSTLELGDSALYLCASSWGSWTEAFFGQGTRLTVV.

Only a few counts were recorded for this clonotype. This chain connects TRBV10-3 to TRBJ2-7; possibly TRBD1 for D (6 bases). This CDR3 spans 14 amino acids. Trimming took off 5 bases at V and 6 bases at J, with 17 bases between the two ends. From germline, CDR1 is ENHRY and CDR2 SYGVKD. The CDR3 loop reads CAISYLTGPGEQYF. The CDR3 nucleotides read TGTGCCATCAGTTACCTCACAGGGCCCGGCGAGCAGTACTTC.

The sample holds a few counts of this clonotype. The chain is built from TRBV5-1 and TRBJ2-4; D might be TRBD1 or TRBD2, each matching 6 bases. V was cut by 4 bases and J by 2 bases, with 16 bases left in between. The length of the CDR3 is 16 residues. In germline, CDR1 is SGHRS, CDR2 YFSETQ. In nucleotides, the CDR3 is TGCGCCAGCAGCCCCGTTGGGGGGCAGACCAAAAACATTCAGTACTTC. Translated: CASSPVGGQTKNIQYF.

V is TRBV18 and J is TRBJ2-1; 9 positions agree with TRBD1. Germline CDR1 reads KGHSH; CDR2 reads LQKENI. Trimming cost V 3 bases and J 8 bases; bases outside gene matches: 11. The CDR3 length is 16 residues. The CDR3 is CASSPRPGQGGDEQFF. As DNA, the CDR3 is TGTGCCAGCTCACCGCGGCCGGGACAGGGCGGCGATGAGCAGTTCTTC.